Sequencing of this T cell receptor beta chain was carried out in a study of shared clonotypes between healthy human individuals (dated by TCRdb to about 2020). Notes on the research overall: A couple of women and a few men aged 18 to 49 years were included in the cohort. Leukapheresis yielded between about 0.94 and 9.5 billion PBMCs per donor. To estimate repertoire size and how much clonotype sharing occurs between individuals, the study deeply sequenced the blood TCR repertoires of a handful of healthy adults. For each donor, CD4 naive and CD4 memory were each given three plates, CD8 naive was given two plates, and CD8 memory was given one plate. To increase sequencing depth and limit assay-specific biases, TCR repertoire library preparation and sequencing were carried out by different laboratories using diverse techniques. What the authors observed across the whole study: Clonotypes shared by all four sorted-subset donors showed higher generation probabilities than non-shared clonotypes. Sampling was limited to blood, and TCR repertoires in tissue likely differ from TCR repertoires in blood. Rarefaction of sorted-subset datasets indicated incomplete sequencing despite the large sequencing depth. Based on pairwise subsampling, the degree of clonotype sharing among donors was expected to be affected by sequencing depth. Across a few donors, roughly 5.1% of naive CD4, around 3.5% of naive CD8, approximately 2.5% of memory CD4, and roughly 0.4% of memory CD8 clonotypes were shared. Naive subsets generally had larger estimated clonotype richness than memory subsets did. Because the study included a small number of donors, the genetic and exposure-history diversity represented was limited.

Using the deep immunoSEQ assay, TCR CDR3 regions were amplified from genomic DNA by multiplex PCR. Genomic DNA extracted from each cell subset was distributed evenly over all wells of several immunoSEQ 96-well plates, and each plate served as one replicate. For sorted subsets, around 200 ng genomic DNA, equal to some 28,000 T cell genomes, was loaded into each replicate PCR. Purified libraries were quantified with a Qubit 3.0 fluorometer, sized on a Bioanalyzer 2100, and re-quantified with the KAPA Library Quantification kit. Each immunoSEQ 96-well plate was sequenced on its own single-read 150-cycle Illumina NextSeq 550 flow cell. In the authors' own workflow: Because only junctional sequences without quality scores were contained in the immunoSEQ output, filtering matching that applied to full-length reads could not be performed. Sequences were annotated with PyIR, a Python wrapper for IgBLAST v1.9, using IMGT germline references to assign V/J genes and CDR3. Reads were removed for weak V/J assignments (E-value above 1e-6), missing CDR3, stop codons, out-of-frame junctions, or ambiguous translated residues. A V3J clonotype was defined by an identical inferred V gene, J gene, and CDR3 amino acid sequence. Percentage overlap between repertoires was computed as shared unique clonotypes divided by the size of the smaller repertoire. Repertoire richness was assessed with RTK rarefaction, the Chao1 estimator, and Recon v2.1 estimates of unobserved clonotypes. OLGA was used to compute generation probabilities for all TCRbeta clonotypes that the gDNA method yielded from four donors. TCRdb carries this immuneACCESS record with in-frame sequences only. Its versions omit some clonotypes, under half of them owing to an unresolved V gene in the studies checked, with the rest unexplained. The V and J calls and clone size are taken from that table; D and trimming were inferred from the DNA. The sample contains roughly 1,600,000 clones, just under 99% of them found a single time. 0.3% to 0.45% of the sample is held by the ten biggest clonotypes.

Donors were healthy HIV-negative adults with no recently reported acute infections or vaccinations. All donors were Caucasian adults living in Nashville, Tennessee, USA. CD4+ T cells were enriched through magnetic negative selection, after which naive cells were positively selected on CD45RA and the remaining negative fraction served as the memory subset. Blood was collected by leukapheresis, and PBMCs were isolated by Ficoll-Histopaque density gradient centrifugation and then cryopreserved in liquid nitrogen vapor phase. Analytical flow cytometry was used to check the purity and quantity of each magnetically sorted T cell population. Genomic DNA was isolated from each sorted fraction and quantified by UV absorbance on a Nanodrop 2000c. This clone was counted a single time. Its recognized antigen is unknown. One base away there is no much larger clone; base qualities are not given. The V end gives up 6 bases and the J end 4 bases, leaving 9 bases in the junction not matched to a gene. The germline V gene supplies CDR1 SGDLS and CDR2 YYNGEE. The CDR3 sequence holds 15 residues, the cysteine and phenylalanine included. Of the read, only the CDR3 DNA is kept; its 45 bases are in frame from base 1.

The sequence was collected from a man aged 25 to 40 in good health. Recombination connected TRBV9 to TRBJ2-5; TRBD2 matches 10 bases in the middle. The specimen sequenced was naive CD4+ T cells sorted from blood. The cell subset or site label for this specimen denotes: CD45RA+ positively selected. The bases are TGTGCCAGCAACCCTAGCGGGAGTTGGGGAGAGACCCAGTACTTC. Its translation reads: CASNPSGSWGETQYF.